Listed here are 27 T cell receptor beta chains from one sample, sequenced in a study of T cells in Graves' hyperthyroidism and ophthalmopathy. TCR beta CDR3 sequences were amplified from RNA transcripts. The HTBI set primed first-round TCR CDR3 RT-PCR. TCRdb used MiXCR to reprocess the multiplex PCR reads, holding one entry per CDR3 protein. The sample has a few hundred thousand distinct CDR3 sequences; 15% to 20% are singletons. Sample: blood. These receptors were collected from a woman aged 45-65 years with Graves' hyperthyroidism.

This clonotype has more than one count but fewer than ten. The CDR3 nucleotides are TGTGCCAGCAGCCTAGAACCCGGGACACTGAACACTGAAGCTTTCTTT. It translates to CASSLEPGTLNTEAFF. This chain joins TRBV13 and TRBJ1-1; maybe TRBD1 (6 bases). The CDR3 runs to 16 residues. CDR1 and CDR2 from the germline V gene are PRHDT and FYEKMQ (reference sequence). V was pared by 5 bases and J by 0 bases, with 16 bases between.

The rearrangement uses TRBV2 and TRBJ1-2; D possibly corresponds to TRBD1 (5 bases). The CDR3 consists of 14 residues. V lost 0 bases and J 7 bases, leaving 12 bases between the germline ends. In germline, CDR1 is SNHLY, CDR2 FYNNEI. CDR3 region: CASSEARGGAGYTF. CDR3 DNA sequence: TGTGCCAGCAGTGAAGCGCGGGGCGGGGCTGGCTACACCTTC.

This clonotype showed up many times. This rearrangement joins TRBV11-2 to TRBJ2-1, with 10 bases matching TRBD1. Germline assignment: CDR1 SGHAT and CDR2 FQNNGV. The length of the CDR3 is 15 residues. V gave up 2 bases and J gave up 6 bases; unmatched junction bases: 4. The CDR3 bases are TGTGCCAGCAGCTTATCCGGACAGGGGGTCAATGAGCAGTTCTTC. Translated: CASSLSGQGVNEQFF.

This clonotype was found many times. The chain employs TRBV12-3 or TRBV12-4 and TRBJ1-1; maybe TRBD1 (5 bases). This CDR3 contains 12 residues. Trimming shortened V by 4 bases and J by 11 bases, and 14 bases separated the two germline ends. In nucleotides, the CDR3 is TGTGCCAGCAGTTGGGGCGCAGCCCAGGCTTTCTTT. Protein: CASSWGAAQAFF.

This clonotype was seen many times. The chain couples TRBV28 to TRBJ1-5; D ambiguous. In germline, CDR1 is MDHEN, CDR2 SYDVKM. The CDR3 runs 16 residues. Trimming cost V 6 bases and J 0 bases, with 15 bases left between them. The CDR3 bases are TGTGCCAGCAGACAGAATTTTGACGGTAGCAATCAGCCCCAGCATTTT. Protein product: CASRQNFDGSNQPQHF. Using reference TRBV28 and TRBJ1-5 for the parts outside the CDR3, the full variable domain is DVKVTQSSRYLVKRTGEKVFLECVQDMDHENMFWYRQDPGLGLRLIYFSYDVKMKEKGDIPEGYSVSREKKERFSLILESASTNQTSMYLCASRQNFDGSNQPQHFGDGTRLSIL.

This clonotype showed up many times. The rearrangement uses TRBV27 and TRBJ2-7; 7 bases fit TRBD1. J was trimmed by 3 bases and V by 3 bases; bases with no gene match: 8. The CDR3 contains 15 residues. From germline, CDR1 is MNHEY and CDR2 SMNVEV (reference sequence). CDR3 residues: CASSFVGQVIYEQYF. CDR3 DNA: TGTGCCAGCAGTTTTGTCGGACAGGTAATCTACGAGCAGTACTTC.

This sequence joins TRBV5-1 and TRBJ2-5, with D hard to call. Deletions cut 0 bases from V and 1 base from J, with 1 base between. CDR1 and CDR2 (germline): SGHRS, YFSETQ. This CDR3 has 12 amino acids. As DNA, the CDR3 is TGCGCCAGCAGCTTGGCCCAAGAGACCCAGTACTTC. It is translated as CASSLAQETQYF.

The CDR3 sequence: CASSEVRLQYEQYF. For the CDR3, the DNA is TGTGCCAGCAGTGAAGTCCGACTTCAATACGAGCAGTACTTC. The V and J genes are TRBV6-1 and TRBJ2-7; D is ambiguous. The germline V gene has CDR1 MNHNS and CDR2 SASEGT. CDR3 length: 14 residues. V dropped 1 base and J dropped 4 bases, with 11 bases sitting between them.

The V and J genes are TRBV29-1 and TRBJ1-1; TRBD1 is a possible D gene (5 bases). The CDR3 runs 11 residues. CDR1 and CDR2 from the germline V gene are SQVTM and ANQGSEA. The V gene lost 4 bases and the J gene lost 7 bases, with 10 bases spanning the gap. CDR3 loop: CSVGGGDEAFF. CDR3 DNA sequence: TGCAGCGTTGGAGGAGGGGATGAAGCTTTCTTT.

This clonotype was counted ten times or more. J is TRBJ2-1 and V is TRBV6-6; TRBD2 aligns across 10 bases. The CDR3 totals 15 residues. Trimming cost V 2 bases and J 5 bases; bases outside gene matches: 3. Per germline, CDR1 MNHNY and CDR2 SVGAGI (reference sequence). CDR3 in amino acids: CASSYRTSGHNEQFF. CDR3 DNA sequence: TGTGCCAGCAGTTACAGGACTAGCGGCCACAATGAGCAGTTCTTC.

V and J are TRBV29-1 and TRBJ2-2, with D possibly being TRBD1 (6 bases). V was cut by 6 bases and J by 8 bases, with 25 bases left in between. There are 16 residues in the CDR3. Germline V gene data show CDR1 as SQVTM and CDR2 as ANQGSEA. CDR3 sequence: CSVSHPGQTLSGELFF. In DNA, the CDR3 is TGCAGCGTCTCTCACCCGGGACAAACCCTTTCTGGGGAGCTGTTTTTT.

This clonotype was picked up many times. The V gene is TRBV7-2, the J gene TRBJ2-1, with TRBD1 matching over 8 bases. Per germline, CDR1 SGHTA and CDR2 FQGNSA. V gave up 1 base and J gave up 4 bases; unmatched junction bases: 3. The CDR3 has 15 amino acids. The CDR3 coding sequence is TGTGCCAGCAGCTTAGGACAGGGGAGATACAATGAGCAGTTCTTC. It yields the protein CASSLGQGRYNEQFF.

This chain links TRBV6-2 or TRBV6-3 with TRBJ2-5, with 9 bases aligning to TRBD2. With V trimmed by 7 bases and J by 1 base, 10 bases remained unmatched. From germline, CDR1 is MNHEY and CDR2 SVGEGT. The CDR3 runs 16 residues. For the CDR3, the DNA is TGTGCCAGCAAGCTGACCGGGACTAGCTTCCAAGAGACCCAGTACTTC. It translates to CASKLTGTSFQETQYF.

The chain recombines TRBV9 with TRBJ2-1, with D perhaps matching TRBD2 (5 bases). The CDR3 covers 13 residues. Germline V lookup: CDR1 SGDLS, CDR2 YYNGEE. Trimming shortened V by 0 bases and J by 8 bases, and 9 bases separated the two germline ends. CDR3 loop: CASSVGSGYEQFF. CDR3 nucleotides: TGTGCCAGCAGCGTAGGCTCGGGGTATGAGCAGTTCTTC. Combining the CDR3 with reference TRBV9 and TRBJ2-1 gives the whole variable domain DSGVTQTPKHLITATGQRVTLRCSPRSGDLSVYWYQQSLDQGLQFLIQYYNGEERAKGNILERFSAQQFPDLHSELNLSSLELGDSALYFCASSVGSGYEQFFGPGTRLTVL.

This clonotype was seen a handful of times. The rearrangement links TRBV2 to TRBJ2-7, with 10 bases identical to TRBD1. J was trimmed by 4 bases and V by 4 bases; bases with no gene match: 1. This CDR3 is 13 amino acids long. The germline gives CDR1 SNHLY, CDR2 FYNNEI. Here the CDR3 reads CASSGGQGYEQYV. CDR3 coding DNA: TGTGCCAGCAGTGGGGGACAGGGGTACGAGCAGTACGTC.

V gene TRBV20-1 combines with J gene TRBJ1-4, with 11 bases matching TRBD1. The CDR3 is 13 residues long. Germline V lookup: CDR1 DFQATT, CDR2 SNEGSKA (reference sequence). J gave up 8 bases and V 6 bases, and 5 bases lay outside the gene matches. CDR3 coding DNA: TGCAGTGCCGCCGGACAGGGGGCGGAAAAACTGTTTTTT. Its translation: CSAAGQGAEKLFF.

This clonotype was counted at least ten times. The V call is TRBV20-1, the J call TRBJ2-3, with 8 bases that match TRBD2. Germline CDR1 DFQATT, CDR2 SNEGSKA (reference sequence). J was trimmed by 3 bases and V by 4 bases; bases with no gene match: 9. There are 15 residues in the CDR3. The CDR3 DNA is TGCAGTGCTAAAGGCTCTAGCGGGTTTACAGATACGCAGTATTTT. Amino acids: CSAKGSSGFTDTQYF.

This chain links TRBV27 with TRBJ1-2; TRBD1 is a possible D gene (5 bases). V was trimmed by 2 bases and J by 8 bases, leaving 15 bases between them. This CDR3 region has 14 residues. Per germline, CDR1 MNHEY and CDR2 SMNVEV (reference sequence). Here the CDR3 DNA reads TGTGCCAGCAGTTTACTATTGGGGGACCACGGCTACACCTTC. This codes for CASSLLLGDHGYTF.

This clonotype has only a few counts. This chain uses TRBV9 with TRBJ1-2; D not certain. The CDR3 has 15 residues. Trimming stripped 0 bases from V and 2 bases from J, with 11 bases between. CDR1 is SGDLS, CDR2 YYNGEE, per germline. For the CDR3, the DNA is TGTGCCAGCAGCGTAGCCTCGGGGTCAAACTATGGCTACACCTTC. This sequence encodes CASSVASGSNYGYTF.

This clonotype appeared many times. The chain uses TRBV3-1 and TRBJ2-3; 13 bases are shared with TRBD2. Losses at the gene ends were 1 base for V and 6 bases for J; bases not matched to a gene: 7. The CDR3 totals 17 residues. Germline CDR1 reads LGHDT; CDR2 reads YNNKEL (reference sequence). As DNA, the CDR3 is TGTGCCAGCAGCCAAGGGGGACTAGCGGGACCTATCGATACGCAGTATTTT. Its translation: CASSQGGLAGPIDTQYF.

This clonotype has more than one count but fewer than ten. This chain links TRBV15 with TRBJ2-1; 10 bases agree with TRBD2. CDR1 LNHNV and CDR2 YYDKDF come from the germline V gene (reference sequence). V shed 11 bases and J 8 bases; nucleotides not matched to a gene: 21. The CDR3 spans 17 residues. CDR3 in amino acids: CAPDRRGWASGSYEQFF. CDR3 bases: TGTGCCCCCGACCGGCGGGGGTGGGCTAGCGGGAGCTATGAGCAGTTCTTC. The whole variable domain, filled in from reference TRBV15 and TRBJ2-1, reads DAMVIQNPRYQVTQFGKPVTLSCSQTLNHNVMYWYQQKSSQAPKLLFHYYDKDFNNEADTPDNFQSRRPNTSFCFLDIRSPGLGDTAMYLCAPDRRGWASGSYEQFFGPGTRLTVL.

The V gene is TRBV7-2, the J gene TRBJ1-5; D is undetermined. V was clipped by 1 base and J by 9 bases, with 7 bases between them. Germline CDR1 is SGHTA and CDR2 is FQGNSA. The length of the CDR3 is 12 residues. This chain's CDR3 is CASSLGVRPQHF. The CDR3 nucleotides are TGTGCCAGCAGCTTAGGGGTACGGCCCCAGCATTTT.

This clonotype was observed a handful of times. This chain connects TRBV9 to TRBJ1-1; D uncertain. This CDR3 comprises 11 residues. V was pared by 0 bases and J by 11 bases, with 8 bases between. From germline, CDR1 is SGDLS and CDR2 YYNGEE. In DNA form, the CDR3 reads TGTGCCAGCAGCGTAGCCCCCGAGGCTTTCTTT. This encodes CASSVAPEAFF.

The J gene is TRBJ2-7, the V gene TRBV9; a possible D gene is TRBD2 (6 bases). The CDR3 is 15 amino acids. The V end was cut by 0 bases, the J end by 0 bases, with 10 bases between. CDR1 and CDR2 (germline): SGDLS, YYNGEE. The DNA of the CDR3 is TGTGCCAGCAGCGTAGGAGGCGGGATCTCCTACGAGCAGTACTTC. Amino acid sequence: CASSVGGGISYEQYF.

The chain joins TRBV5-4 to TRBJ2-1; D not certain. The V gene's germline CDR1 is SGHNT and CDR2 YYREEE (reference sequence). This CDR3 has 15 amino acids. V was pared by 1 base and J by 2 bases, with 10 bases between. The DNA of the CDR3 is TGTGCCAGCAGCTTGCCGGGCCCGACCTACAATGAGCAGTTCTTC. Its translation: CASSLPGPTYNEQFF.

This clonotype appeared a few times. The CDR3 sequence: CASSFGFSYNEQFF. The CDR3 bases are TGTGCCAGCAGCTTTGGGTTCTCCTACAATGAGCAGTTCTTC. The genes are TRBV11-2 and TRBJ2-1; D is ambiguous. The CDR3 loop spans 14 amino acids. CDR1 and CDR2 (germline): SGHAT, FQNNGV. V lost 3 bases and J 0 bases, leaving 6 bases between the germline ends.

This chain connects TRBV7-3 to TRBJ2-1; TRBD2 matches at 8 bases. The germline V gene has CDR1 SGHTA and CDR2 FQGTGA. CDR3 length equals 15 residues. The V and J ends lost 5 bases and 4 bases, in that order; junction bases with no gene match: 7. The CDR3 protein is CASSPGLEVYNEQFF. The CDR3 nucleotides read TGTGCCAGCAGCCCGGGACTAGAGGTGTACAATGAGCAGTTCTTC.